The source of this TCR beta chain is a study of blood T cell repertoires in COVID-19. Study as a whole: The United States, Italy and Spain were the sources of the acute and convalescent COVID-19 samples. Sample material is recorded as cDNA or gDNA derived from T cells, B-cell-depleted T cells, or PBMCs.

V lost 3 bases, J lost 9 bases, and 12 bases lay in between. The germline CDR1 and CDR2 sequences are KGHSH and LQKENI. The CDR3 loop spans 13 amino acids. In the authors' workflow: Counts of nucleated cells, estimated from reference gene primer amplification, were obtained. The table came from immunoSEQ multiplex PCR; TCRdb's copy has only in-frame clones and leaves some out. That table is the source of V, J and clone size, and D and trimming were worked out from the DNA. The sample has about 310,000 clones; around 89% are singletons. Recruited during active infection, patients (from Seattle) were subsequently followed longitudinally.

This receptor was taken from a woman in her thirties or forties with COVID-19, enrolled during active disease. The sample consisted of peripheral blood. The V gene is TRBV18, the J gene TRBJ2-1, with D possibly being TRBD1 (6 bases). The CDR3, as DNA: TGTGCCAGCTCACCTGGACAGACCAGTGAGCAGTTCTTC. Amino acid sequence: CASSPGQTSEQFF. The variable domain in full, with the rest retrieved from reference TRBV18 and TRBJ2-1, is NAGVMQNPRHLVRRRGQEARLRCSPMKGHSHVYWYRQLPEEGLKFMVYLQKENIIDESGMPKERFSAEFPKEGPSILRIQQVVRGDSAAYFCASSPGQTSEQFFGPGTRLTVL.